Listed below are T cell receptor beta chains from one sample, sequenced in a study of T cell changes during pregnancy in multiple sclerosis. The protocol was immunoSEQ multiplex PCR, while the TCRdb copy is restricted to in-frame clones and leaves out a portion. The sample has some 87,000 clones; around 92% are singletons. The sample was peripheral blood, taken in the first trimester of pregnancy. Source of these receptors: a female donor with multiple sclerosis, enrolled in a pregnancy study. Both conserved end residues are part of each CDR3. The order of the fields is CDR3 DNA, CDR3 protein, D gene, V gene, J gene, clone size. The D gene is left open where the match is weak. A row's size may be missing; if present it is once, few, many or a size class.

DNA: TGTGCCAGCACCGATAGACTACCCAATGAGCAGTTCTTC
CDR3: CASTDRLPNEQFF
D: -
V: TRBV28
J: TRBJ2-1
size: -

DNA: TGTGCCAGCAGGTCTAGGACAGGGAAGGACACTGAAGCTTTCTTT
CDR3: CASRSRTGKDTEAFF
D: TRBD1
V: TRBV2
J: TRBJ1-1
size: -

DNA: TGTGCCTGGAGTGTAGTCCGGACTAGCGGTATCAGCTCCTACGAGCAGTACTTC
CDR3: CAWSVVRTSGISSYEQYF
D: TRBD2
V: TRBV30
J: TRBJ2-7
size: once

DNA: TGTGCCAGCAGTTACTTAGGGGGGGCTTCTGGTGGCTACACCTTC
CDR3: CASSYLGGASGGYTF
D: -
V: TRBV6-5
J: TRBJ1-2
size: -

DNA: TGTGCCAGCAGCCAAGATTTATCAGATACGCAGTATTTT
CDR3: CASSQDLSDTQYF
D: -
V: TRBV4-2
J: TRBJ2-3
size: -

DNA: TGTGCCAGCAGCTTAGAAGTCGGGTTGTCCTACGAGCAGTACTTC
CDR3: CASSLEVGLSYEQYF
D: -
V: TRBV11-2
J: TRBJ2-7
size: -

DNA: TGTGCCAGCAGCCGTGACAGACACGAGCAGTACTTC
CDR3: CASSRDRHEQYF
D: -
V: TRBV6-5
J: TRBJ2-7
size: once

DNA: TGTGCCAGCACCCCGACAGGGGACAGTTTCGGCTACACCTTC
CDR3: CASTPTGDSFGYTF
D: -
V: TRBV21-1
J: TRBJ1-2
size: few

DNA: TGCAGCGTGGGGGGGGTGGGGCGAGAGCAGTACTTC
CDR3: CSVGGVGREQYF
D: TRBD2
V: TRBV29-1
J: TRBJ2-7
size: -

DNA: TGTGCCATCAGCCGGGGGGCCGGCGGGAGTTTCACGCATGAGCAGTTCTTC
CDR3: CAISRGAGGSFTHEQFF
D: -
V: TRBV10-3
J: TRBJ2-1
size: -

DNA: TGTGCCAGCAGTTCCACGACTAGCGGGAGGTCCTACAATGAGCAGTTCTTC
CDR3: CASSSTTSGRSYNEQFF
D: TRBD2
V: TRBV27
J: TRBJ2-1
size: -

DNA: TGTGCCAGCAGCAGAGGGGGGGGCCCCTACGAGCAGTACTTC
CDR3: CASSRGGGPYEQYF
D: -
V: TRBV9
J: TRBJ2-7
size: -

DNA: TGTGCCAGTAGTGTACAGGGGACCCACTCTACTTCTGGAAACACCATATATTTT
CDR3: CASSVQGTHSTSGNTIYF
D: TRBD1
V: TRBV19
J: TRBJ1-3
size: -

DNA: TGTGCCAGCAGTCAACGGACAGGGAATATAGAGGCTAATGAAAAACTGTTTTTT
CDR3: CASSQRTGNIEANEKLFF
D: TRBD1
V: TRBV27
J: TRBJ1-4
size: -

DNA: TGTGCCAGCAGCTGGGGGACAGGGGCACACACCGGGGAGCTGTTTTTT
CDR3: CASSWGTGAHTGELFF
D: TRBD1
V: TRBV5-5
J: TRBJ2-2
size: -

DNA: TGTGCCAGCAGCTTAATTGGCGGGACAGCCTACAATGAGCAGTTCTTC
CDR3: CASSLIGGTAYNEQFF
D: -
V: TRBV7-3
J: TRBJ2-1
size: once

DNA: TGTGCCAGAAGCCCTTTCGCTTGGCGGGAGGGCTCCGAGCAGTACTTC
CDR3: CARSPFAWREGSEQYF
D: TRBD2
V: TRBV5-3
J: TRBJ2-7
size: -

DNA: TGTGCCAGCTCACCCTACAGGGAGACCTACGAGCAGTACTTC
CDR3: CASSPYRETYEQYF
D: -
V: TRBV18
J: TRBJ2-7
size: once

DNA: TGTGCCAGCAGTGGGGTCGAGACAGGGGGCGATCGGGGCACAGATACGCAGTATTTT
CDR3: CASSGVETGGDRGTDTQYF
D: TRBD1
V: TRBV2
J: TRBJ2-3
size: -

DNA: TGTGCCAGCAGCCTATGGACAGTGTCTCAGCCCCAGCATTTT
CDR3: CASSLWTVSQPQHF
D: -
V: TRBV2
J: TRBJ1-5
size: -

DNA: TGTGCCATATATGCGGGTACGTGCTATGGCTACACCTTC
CDR3: CAIYAGTCYGYTF
D: -
V: TRBV6-9
J: TRBJ1-2
size: -

DNA: TGCAGCATAAACCAGGGGGCGGGGTATGGCTACACCTTC
CDR3: CSINQGAGYGYTF
D: TRBD1
V: TRBV29-1
J: TRBJ1-2
size: -

DNA: TGTGCCAGCAGCTTAGAATTGGGGAGCTCCTACGAGCAGTACTTC
CDR3: CASSLELGSSYEQYF
D: -
V: TRBV7-6
J: TRBJ2-7
size: -

DNA: TGCGCCAGCAGCCAAGATAGGGCAGGGCTTAATGAAAAACTGTTTTTT
CDR3: CASSQDRAGLNEKLFF
D: -
V: TRBV4-3
J: TRBJ1-4
size: -

DNA: TGTGCCAGCAGTTACGGGCAGGCCACTGAAGCTTTCTTT
CDR3: CASSYGQATEAFF
D: -
V: TRBV6-5
J: TRBJ1-1
size: -

DNA: TGTGCCAGCAGAACAGGGTCCACCGAGCAGTACTTC
CDR3: CASRTGSTEQYF
D: -
V: TRBV27
J: TRBJ2-7
size: many

DNA: TGCGCCAGCAGCTACAGGGACCCCTACGAGCAGTACTTC
CDR3: CASSYRDPYEQYF
D: -
V: TRBV5-1
J: TRBJ2-7
size: -

DNA: TGTGCCAGTAGTATTGGGGAGAATCTGAACACTGAAGCTTTCTTT
CDR3: CASSIGENLNTEAFF
D: -
V: TRBV19
J: TRBJ1-1
size: -

DNA: TGTGCCAGCAGTCCTATCTACATGGCAGGGATCGTCTCTGGAAACACCATATATTTT
CDR3: CASSPIYMAGIVSGNTIYF
D: -
V: TRBV28
J: TRBJ1-3
size: -

DNA: TGTGCCAGCAGGGGACTTGGGACAGGGAACACCTACGAGCAGTACTTC
CDR3: CASRGLGTGNTYEQYF
D: TRBD1
V: TRBV2
J: TRBJ2-7
size: -

DNA: TGCGCCAGCAGCTTGGCCAACGGGGGCTCCTACGAGCAGTACTTC
CDR3: CASSLANGGSYEQYF
D: -
V: TRBV5-1
J: TRBJ2-7
size: -

DNA: TGTGCCAGCAGCCGCGGAGCTAGCGGGAGTGGTTTACTGGCAGATACGCAGTATTTT
CDR3: CASSRGASGSGLLADTQYF
D: TRBD2
V: TRBV5-4
J: TRBJ2-3
size: -

DNA: TGCGCCAGCAGCTTGGAGGCAGGGCAAGAGACCCAGTACTTC
CDR3: CASSLEAGQETQYF
D: -
V: TRBV5-1
J: TRBJ2-5
size: -

DNA: TGTGCCAGCAGTTTATCTGGGGCGCGTGAAAAACTGTTTTTT
CDR3: CASSLSGAREKLFF
D: -
V: TRBV28
J: TRBJ1-4
size: -

DNA: TGTGCCAGCCTCCCGGACAGGGCGTACCAAGAGACCCAGTACTTC
CDR3: CASLPDRAYQETQYF
D: TRBD1
V: TRBV6-1
J: TRBJ2-5
size: -